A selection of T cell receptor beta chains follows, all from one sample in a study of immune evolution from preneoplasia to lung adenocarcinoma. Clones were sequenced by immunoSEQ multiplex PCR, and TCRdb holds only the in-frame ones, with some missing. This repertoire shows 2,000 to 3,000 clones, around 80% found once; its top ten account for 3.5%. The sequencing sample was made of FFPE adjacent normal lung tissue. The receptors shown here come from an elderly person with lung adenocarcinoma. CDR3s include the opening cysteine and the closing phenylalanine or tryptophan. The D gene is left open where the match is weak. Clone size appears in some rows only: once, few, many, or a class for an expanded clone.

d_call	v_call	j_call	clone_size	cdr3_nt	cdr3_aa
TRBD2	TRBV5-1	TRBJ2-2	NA	TGCGCCAGCAGCTTGGAACTAGCGGGGACCACCGGGGAGCTGTTTTTT	CASSLELAGTTGELFF
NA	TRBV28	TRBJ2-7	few	TGTGCCAGCAGATCCGGGACTTCGGCCTACGAGCAGTACTTC	CASRSGTSAYEQYF
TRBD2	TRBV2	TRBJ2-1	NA	TGTGCCAGGGGAGCTACTAGCGGGACCTACAATGAGCAGTTCTTC	CARGATSGTYNEQFF
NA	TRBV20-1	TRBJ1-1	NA	TGCAGTGTTACAACGACCACTGAAGCTTTCTTT	CSVTTTTEAFF
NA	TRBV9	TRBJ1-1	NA	TGTGCCAGCAGCCTGGGACTGTTCACTGAAGCTTTCTTT	CASSLGLFTEAFF
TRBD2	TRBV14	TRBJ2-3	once	TGTGCCAGCAGCCAAGAGAGCGGGGCCCGCACAGATACGCAGTATTTT	CASSQESGARTDTQYF
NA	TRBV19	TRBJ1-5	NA	TGTGCCAGTAGTATCTTCGCGGCGAAGGGCCAGCCCCAGCATTTT	CASSIFAAKGQPQHF
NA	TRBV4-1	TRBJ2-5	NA	TGCGCCAGCAGCCGGGGTAGCGGCCAAGAGACCCAGTACTTC	CASSRGSGQETQYF
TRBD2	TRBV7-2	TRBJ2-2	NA	TGTGCCAGCAGCTTAGCGGTCAGCGGCGGGAGTTTCCCCGGGGAGCTGTTTTTT	CASSLAVSGGSFPGELFF
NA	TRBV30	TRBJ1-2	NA	TGTGCCTGGACCCAGGTGCCAGTTAACTATGGCTACACCTTC	CAWTQVPVNYGYTF
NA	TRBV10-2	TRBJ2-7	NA	TGCGCCAGCAGGAAAAGCGGGCGGGTCTACGAGCAGTACTTC	CASRKSGRVYEQYF
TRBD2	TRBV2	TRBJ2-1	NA	TGTGCCAGCAGGGCGGGGGTCGTACGGGAGCAGTTCTTC	CASRAGVVREQFF
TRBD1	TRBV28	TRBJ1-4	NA	TGTGCCAGCAGTTCCTGGACAGGGGGCGAAAAACTGTTTTTT	CASSSWTGGEKLFF
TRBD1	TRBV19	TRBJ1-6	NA	TGTGCCAGTAGTATACAAGGGGGCCATAATTCACCCCTCCACTTT	CASSIQGGHNSPLHF
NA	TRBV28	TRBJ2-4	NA	TGTGCCAGCGGGACCCTAGCCAAAAACATTCAGTACTTC	CASGTLAKNIQYF
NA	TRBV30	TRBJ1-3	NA	TGTGCCTGGAGTGTGTTTCATCAGGACACGACGTGGGACACCATATATTTT	CAWSVFHQDTTWDTIYF
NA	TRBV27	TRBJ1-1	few	TGTGCCAGCAGGTCCATGGGTGGTTCGGTCGGCACTGAAGCTTTCTTT	CASRSMGGSVGTEAFF
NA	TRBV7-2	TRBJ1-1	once	TGTGCCAGCAGCCCAGTTCCGGGTCCCCGATTTGTCACTGAAGCTTTCTTT	CASSPVPGPRFVTEAFF